A selection of T cell receptor beta chains follows, all from one sample in a study of blood T cell repertoires in COVID-19. Assay used: immunoSEQ multiplex PCR; TCRdb lists only in-frame clones, some missing. This sample carries roughly 300,000 clones, 80% to 90% of them seen once, and the ten largest clones take approximately 8%. Sequencing used peripheral blood. These receptors all come from a woman aged 45 to 65 who had recovered from COVID-19. Each CDR3 is given with its conserved first and last residue. The order of the fields is clone size, J gene, D gene, V gene, CDR3 protein, CDR3 DNA. A D gene is named only where the DNA matches it firmly. Size values are once, few and many counts, or a class for expanded clones, and some rows have none.

clone size: few; J gene: TRBJ2-7; D gene: NA; V gene: TRBV7-2; CDR3 protein: CATKGGQSYEQYF; CDR3 DNA: TGTGCCACCAAAGGTGGACAAAGCTACGAGCAGTACTTC
clone size: NA; J gene: TRBJ2-7; D gene: TRBD1; V gene: TRBV28; CDR3 protein: CASSSRTGGLMYEQYF; CDR3 DNA: TGTGCCAGCAGTTCCAGGACAGGGGGCTTGATGTACGAGCAGTACTTC
clone size: NA; J gene: TRBJ1-2; D gene: NA; V gene: TRBV5-1; CDR3 protein: CASSLSPGVDYGYTF; CDR3 DNA: TGCGCCAGCAGCTTGTCCCCGGGAGTCGACTATGGCTACACCTTC
clone size: NA; J gene: TRBJ1-1; D gene: TRBD1; V gene: TRBV19; CDR3 protein: CASSIPLGQGTEAFF; CDR3 DNA: TGTGCCAGTAGTATACCTCTGGGACAGGGCACTGAAGCTTTCTTT
clone size: NA; J gene: TRBJ2-1; D gene: TRBD2; V gene: TRBV9; CDR3 protein: CASSVGLAGGYKVGEQFF; CDR3 DNA: TGTGCCAGCAGCGTAGGGTTAGCGGGAGGATATAAGGTAGGGGAGCAGTTCTTC
clone size: NA; J gene: TRBJ2-7; D gene: NA; V gene: TRBV11-1; CDR3 protein: CASSLAGTSGEQYF; CDR3 DNA: TGTGCCAGCAGCTTAGCAGGGACTTCGGGGGAGCAGTACTTC
clone size: NA; J gene: TRBJ2-4; D gene: NA; V gene: TRBV7-2; CDR3 protein: CASSLSEGRGNIQYF; CDR3 DNA: TGTGCCAGCAGCTTATCCGAGGGACGGGGGAACATTCAGTACTTC
clone size: few; J gene: TRBJ2-1; D gene: NA; V gene: TRBV29-1; CDR3 protein: CSVGQGYNEQFF; CDR3 DNA: TGCAGCGTTGGTCAGGGATACAATGAGCAGTTCTTC
clone size: NA; J gene: TRBJ2-7; D gene: TRBD2; V gene: TRBV27; CDR3 protein: CASSLLAGGTGRNEQYF; CDR3 DNA: TGTGCCAGCAGTTTACTAGCGGGAGGCACGGGGAGGAACGAGCAGTACTTC
clone size: NA; J gene: TRBJ2-1; D gene: NA; V gene: TRBV18; CDR3 protein: CASSTINRENEQFF; CDR3 DNA: TGTGCCAGCTCAACTATAAACAGGGAAAATGAGCAGTTCTTC
clone size: NA; J gene: TRBJ2-7; D gene: TRBD1; V gene: TRBV29-1; CDR3 protein: CSVGQGDFYEQYF; CDR3 DNA: TGCAGCGTGGGACAGGGGGATTTCTACGAGCAGTACTTC
clone size: once; J gene: TRBJ2-2; D gene: NA; V gene: TRBV9; CDR3 protein: CASARVAGELFF; CDR3 DNA: TGTGCCAGCGCCCGGGTTGCCGGGGAGCTGTTTTTT
clone size: NA; J gene: TRBJ2-5; D gene: TRBD2; V gene: TRBV19; CDR3 protein: CASSHPGLAGGRETQYF; CDR3 DNA: TGTGCCAGTAGCCACCCGGGACTAGCGGGGGGTCGGGAGACCCAGTACTTC
clone size: NA; J gene: TRBJ2-5; D gene: TRBD2; V gene: TRBV5-4; CDR3 protein: CASSKVASGIQETQYF; CDR3 DNA: TGTGCCAGCAGTAAGGTGGCTAGCGGGATCCAAGAGACCCAGTACTTC
clone size: NA; J gene: TRBJ2-7; D gene: NA; V gene: TRBV27; CDR3 protein: CASSPAAGSYEQYF; CDR3 DNA: TGTGCCAGCAGCCCGGCGGCGGGGTCCTACGAGCAGTACTTC
clone size: NA; J gene: TRBJ1-2; D gene: TRBD1; V gene: TRBV24-1; CDR3 protein: CATSDSGDSTRGYTF; CDR3 DNA: TGTGCCACCAGTGATTCAGGGGACAGCACACGTGGCTACACCTTC
clone size: NA; J gene: TRBJ2-1; D gene: TRBD2; V gene: TRBV7-2; CDR3 protein: CASSRPRSGSGKNEQFF; CDR3 DNA: TGTGCCAGCAGCAGACCGAGAAGCGGGAGTGGGAAAAATGAGCAGTTCTTC
clone size: NA; J gene: TRBJ2-7; D gene: NA; V gene: TRBV6-5; CDR3 protein: CASGYRFSYEQYF; CDR3 DNA: TGTGCCAGCGGATACAGATTCTCCTACGAGCAGTACTTC
clone size: NA; J gene: TRBJ2-2; D gene: TRBD2; V gene: TRBV5-1; CDR3 protein: CASSLVLAGGSNTGELFF; CDR3 DNA: TGCGCCAGCAGCTTGGTTCTAGCGGGGGGATCGAACACCGGGGAGCTGTTTTTT
clone size: NA; J gene: TRBJ2-7; D gene: TRBD2; V gene: TRBV30; CDR3 protein: CAWSGGGGAREQYF; CDR3 DNA: TGTGCCTGGAGTGGTGGCGGGGGGGCCCGCGAGCAGTACTTC
clone size: once; J gene: TRBJ2-3; D gene: TRBD2; V gene: TRBV29-1; CDR3 protein: CSVGGLAGATDTQYF; CDR3 DNA: TGCAGCGTTGGTGGACTAGCGGGAGCCACAGATACGCAGTATTTT
clone size: NA; J gene: TRBJ1-1; D gene: TRBD1; V gene: TRBV27; CDR3 protein: CASSRTGLLNTEAFF; CDR3 DNA: TGTGCCAGCAGCCGGACAGGACTATTGAACACTGAAGCTTTCTTT
clone size: NA; J gene: TRBJ2-2; D gene: NA; V gene: TRBV7-2; CDR3 protein: CASSLGTIAGELFF; CDR3 DNA: TGTGCCAGCAGCTTAGGAACTATCGCTGGGGAGCTGTTTTTT
clone size: NA; J gene: TRBJ2-1; D gene: NA; V gene: TRBV3-1/TRBV3-2; CDR3 protein: CASSQVSGFSYNEQFF; CDR3 DNA: TGTGCCAGCAGCCAAGTTAGCGGATTCTCCTACAATGAGCAGTTCTTC
clone size: once; J gene: TRBJ2-5; D gene: TRBD2; V gene: TRBV10-3; CDR3 protein: CAISERSGGTTETQYF; CDR3 DNA: TGTGCCATCAGTGAGCGAAGTGGGGGGACTACGGAGACCCAGTACTTC
clone size: NA; J gene: TRBJ2-6; D gene: NA; V gene: TRBV28; CDR3 protein: CASSLTWGVAGANVLTF; CDR3 DNA: TGTGCCAGCAGTTTAACGTGGGGGGTTGCTGGGGCCAACGTCCTGACTTTC
clone size: NA; J gene: TRBJ1-1; D gene: NA; V gene: TRBV6-5; CDR3 protein: CASSYSGVGTEAFF; CDR3 DNA: TGTGCCAGCAGTTACTCCGGGGTGGGCACTGAAGCTTTCTTT
clone size: NA; J gene: TRBJ2-5; D gene: NA; V gene: TRBV7-9; CDR3 protein: CASSLMGGKETQYF; CDR3 DNA: TGTGCCAGCAGCTTAATGGGCGGGAAAGAGACCCAGTACTTC
clone size: NA; J gene: TRBJ1-1; D gene: NA; V gene: TRBV30; CDR3 protein: CAWLRITEAFF; CDR3 DNA: TGTGCCTGGTTGCGGATAACTGAAGCTTTCTTT
clone size: once; J gene: TRBJ1-1; D gene: TRBD1; V gene: TRBV29-1; CDR3 protein: CSAVVLTGSTEAFF; CDR3 DNA: TGCAGCGCCGTCGTGCTGACAGGGTCCACTGAAGCTTTCTTT
clone size: few; J gene: TRBJ1-1; D gene: NA; V gene: TRBV7-9; CDR3 protein: CASSPQGGVNTEAFF; CDR3 DNA: TGTGCCAGCAGCCCCCAAGGGGGAGTGAACACTGAAGCTTTCTTT
clone size: NA; J gene: TRBJ2-5; D gene: NA; V gene: TRBV5-5; CDR3 protein: CASSSLFNAFQETQYF; CDR3 DNA: TGTGCCAGCAGCTCCCTCTTTAACGCGTTCCAAGAGACCCAGTACTTC
clone size: NA; J gene: TRBJ1-2; D gene: NA; V gene: TRBV5-6; CDR3 protein: CASNNMGRGYTF; CDR3 DNA: TGTGCCAGCAACAACATGGGGCGAGGCTACACCTTC
clone size: NA; J gene: TRBJ1-3; D gene: TRBD1; V gene: TRBV6-5; CDR3 protein: CASSFDRDSGNTIYF; CDR3 DNA: TGTGCCAGCAGTTTCGACAGGGACTCTGGAAACACCATATATTTT
clone size: NA; J gene: TRBJ2-7; D gene: NA; V gene: TRBV7-8; CDR3 protein: CASSPAQGGYEQYF; CDR3 DNA: TGTGCCAGCAGCCCCGCCCAGGGCGGCTACGAGCAGTACTTC
clone size: NA; J gene: TRBJ2-2; D gene: TRBD1; V gene: TRBV7-2; CDR3 protein: CASSLGGQGATLNTGELFF; CDR3 DNA: TGTGCCAGCAGCCTAGGGGGACAGGGGGCTACACTGAACACCGGGGAGCTGTTTTTT
clone size: NA; J gene: TRBJ2-5; D gene: NA; V gene: TRBV18; CDR3 protein: CASSPRPSSPRRETQYF; CDR3 DNA: TGTGCCAGCTCACCACGTCCCTCTAGCCCCCGGCGGGAGACCCAGTACTTC
clone size: NA; J gene: TRBJ2-2; D gene: TRBD2; V gene: TRBV19; CDR3 protein: CASSSSGGGSNTGELFF; CDR3 DNA: TGTGCCAGCAGCTCTAGCGGGGGGGGTTCGAACACCGGGGAGCTGTTTTTT
clone size: NA; J gene: TRBJ2-1; D gene: TRBD2; V gene: TRBV6-2/TRBV6-3; CDR3 protein: CASSTLAGGYNEQFF; CDR3 DNA: TGTGCCAGCAGCACACTAGCGGGAGGATACAATGAGCAGTTCTTC
clone size: NA; J gene: TRBJ2-3; D gene: TRBD2; V gene: TRBV9; CDR3 protein: CASSVDLAGGGTQYF; CDR3 DNA: TGTGCCAGCAGCGTAGACTTAGCCGGGGGGGGTACGCAGTATTTT
clone size: NA; J gene: TRBJ2-2; D gene: NA; V gene: TRBV6-2/TRBV6-3; CDR3 protein: CASSSVAGLGTGELFF; CDR3 DNA: TGTGCCAGCAGTTCCGTGGCGGGGCTTGGAACCGGGGAGCTGTTTTTT
clone size: few; J gene: TRBJ1-5; D gene: NA; V gene: TRBV30; CDR3 protein: CAWSVRSNQPQHF; CDR3 DNA: TGTGCCTGGAGTGTTCGGAGCAATCAGCCCCAGCATTTT
clone size: NA; J gene: TRBJ2-5; D gene: TRBD1; V gene: TRBV5-1; CDR3 protein: CASSPGVGTGETQYF; CDR3 DNA: TGCGCCAGCAGCCCGGGGGTCGGGACAGGAGAGACCCAGTACTTC